The T cell receptor beta chain under discussion was sequenced for a study of T-cell memory formation after mild COVID-19. Study at large: The study found TCR clusters largely donor specific.

This clonotype has a handful of counts. Its antigen is unknown. Study findings and constraints: The CD4+ clones that contracted clustered mainly within CM and EM, and the CD8+ clones concentrated in EMRA. Later expanders leaned toward CD4+, whereas clones contracting from day 15 to 85 were balanced CD4/CD8.

The CDR3 is made up of 14 amino acids. Germline V gene data show CDR1 as SEHNR and CDR2 as FQNEAQ (reference sequence). V was pared by 1 base and J by 1 base, with 7 bases between. Constant-segment primers were used for 5'RACE, and the resulting TCR alpha and TCR beta cDNA libraries carried sample barcodes and UMIs. In TCRdb, the 5' RACE reads were re-called with MiXCR into one record per CDR3 protein. The repertoire includes approximately 570,000 distinct CDR3 sequences, approximately 19% of them detected once, and more than 10% sits in the top ten. Sequencing input: PBMCs or a T cell subset sorted from them (not recorded which). This chain links TRBV7-9 with TRBJ1-1; D gene uncertain. The sequence was collected from an adult woman who had mild COVID-19 (a few samples of this study predate the infection). Cell type and time point are not known. The CDR3 DNA follows: TGTGCCAGCAGCTTAGTGGAAACGAACACTGAAGCTTTCTTT. Amino acids: CASSLVETNTEAFF. The full variable domain, with the rest looked up from reference TRBV7-9 and TRBJ1-1, is DTGVSQNPRHKITKRGQNVTFRCDPISEHNRLYWYRQTLGQGPEFLTYFQNEAQLEKSRLLSDRFSAERPKGSFSTLEIQRTEQGDSAMYLCASSLVETNTEAFFGQGTRLTVV.